This T cell receptor (beta chain) was retrieved from a study of T cells in Graves' hyperthyroidism and ophthalmopathy. RNA transcripts were the template for amplifying TCR beta CDR3 regions. RT-PCR in the first round (using the HTBI primer set) targeted the TCR CDR3. Via MiXCR, TCRdb re-called the multiplex PCR reads, giving one row per CDR3 protein. The sample lists a few hundred thousand distinct CDR3 sequences, 14% to 15% occurring once. The study excluded patients with uncontrolled infection, other autoimmune disease, pregnancy or lactation. The TCR sequence derives from a young woman with Graves' hyperthyroidism. Sequencing used blood.

The chain's CDR3 is CASSFQISNTEAFF. CDR3 DNA: TGTGCCAGCAGTTTTCAAATTTCGAACACTGAAGCTTTCTTT. The chain joins TRBV27 to TRBJ1-1, with unresolved D. The CDR3 loop spans 14 amino acids. V was shortened by 3 bases and J by 1 base, with 9 bases between the two germline ends. Germline loops: CDR1 MNHEY, CDR2 SMNVEV (reference sequence).